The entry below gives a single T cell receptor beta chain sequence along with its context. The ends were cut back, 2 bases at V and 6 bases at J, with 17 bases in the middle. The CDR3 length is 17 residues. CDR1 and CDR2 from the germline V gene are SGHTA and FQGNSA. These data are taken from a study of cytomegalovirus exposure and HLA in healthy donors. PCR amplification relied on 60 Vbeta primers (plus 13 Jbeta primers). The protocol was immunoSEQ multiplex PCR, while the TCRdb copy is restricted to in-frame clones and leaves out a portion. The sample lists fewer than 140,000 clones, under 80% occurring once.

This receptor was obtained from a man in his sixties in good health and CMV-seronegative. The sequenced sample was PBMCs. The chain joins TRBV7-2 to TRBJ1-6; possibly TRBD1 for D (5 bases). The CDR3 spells CASSLRGAGRTNSPLHF. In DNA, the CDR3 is TGTGCCAGCAGCTTACGGGGCGCCGGGAGGACTAATTCACCCCTCCACTTT.